These 12 T cell receptor beta chains were all obtained from the same sample, sequenced in a study of shared clonotypes between healthy human individuals. Method: immunoSEQ multiplex PCR; TCRdb's copy keeps in-frame clones and lacks some. The sample holds roughly 1.4 million clones, 97% to 99% seen once. Material: naive CD4+ T cells sorted from blood. Subset reported: CD45RA+ positively selected. Receptors originate from a man in his thirties or forties in good health.

J is TRBJ1-1 and V is TRBV19; D is perhaps TRBD1 (5 bases). The CDR3 runs 12 residues. V gave up 3 bases and J gave up 7 bases, with 9 bases separating them. Germline CDR1 reads LNHDA; CDR2 reads SQIVND (reference sequence). The CDR3 region has the DNA TGTGCCAGTAGTATGCAGGGAGGTGAAGCTTTCTTT. As protein: CASSMQGGEAFF.

The CDR3 nucleotides read TGTGCCAGCAGCTCCGTAGACGGGTACGAGCAGTACTTC. It codes for CASSSVDGYEQYF. The chain links TRBV7-6 to TRBJ2-7; D is unclear. The CDR3 loop spans 13 amino acids. CDR1 SGHVS and CDR2 FNYEAQ come from the germline V gene. Trimming took 4 bases from V and 4 from J, leaving 11 bases between them.

The CDR3 DNA reads as TGTGCCAGCAGCTTAGGTGAAGGGTTAGGGGAAAACATTCAGTACTTC. Amino acids: CASSLGEGLGENIQYF. The V gene is TRBV11-2, the J gene TRBJ2-4; TRBD1 might be the D (5 bases). The length of the CDR3 is 16 residues. Germline V lookup: CDR1 SGHAT, CDR2 FQNNGV. The V and J ends lost 1 base and 5 bases respectively, with 15 bases between them.

The gene calls are TRBV6-5 and TRBJ2-2, with D perhaps matching TRBD1 (6 bases). Deletions cut 5 bases from V and 6 bases from J, with 13 bases between. The length of the CDR3 is 14 residues. The germline V gene has CDR1 MNHEY and CDR2 SVGAGI. The CDR3 DNA follows: TGTGCCAGCAGTAACCTACAGGGTTCCGGGGAGCTGTTTTTT. Residues: CASSNLQGSGELFF.

This chain connects TRBV7-2 to TRBJ2-7; D gene ambiguous. CDR1 is SGHTA, CDR2 FQGNSA, per germline. This CDR3 contains 15 residues. V lost 4 bases and J 2 bases, leaving 15 bases between the germline ends. The chain's CDR3 is CASSSSRASTYEQYF. The CDR3 bases are TGTGCCAGCAGCTCAAGTAGAGCCTCAACCTACGAGCAGTACTTC.

V is TRBV5-1 and J is TRBJ1-2, with a possible D match to TRBD1 (6 bases). CDR3 length equals 11 residues. The germline gives CDR1 SGHRS, CDR2 YFSETQ. The V end was cut by 3 bases, the J end by 14 bases, with 14 bases between. The DNA for the CDR3 is TGCGCCAGCAGCTCAACAGGGTCGAGGACCTTC. Protein product: CASSSTGSRTF.

The chain combines TRBV5-6 with TRBJ2-5, with D maybe TRBD1 (6 bases). CDR1 and CDR2 from the germline V gene are SGHDT and YYEEEE. Trimming left V 6 bases short and J 0 bases short, with 12 bases between. CDR3 length: 14 residues. CDR3 residues: CASNLQGYQETQYF. The CDR3 DNA is TGTGCCAGCAACCTCCAGGGGTACCAAGAGACCCAGTACTTC.

A remark on this clone: Other DNA sequences in this sample translate to the same CDR3. The genes are TRBV11-3 and TRBJ2-5, with TRBD2 as a possible D gene (6 bases). The CDR3 extends over 13 amino acids. Trimming shortened V by 5 bases and J by 4 bases, and 11 bases separated the two germline ends. Germline V gene data show CDR1 as SGHNT and CDR2 as YENEEA. The DNA of the CDR3 is TGTGCCAGCAGCCTCGTGGGAGGAGAGACCCAGTACTTC. Translated: CASSLVGGETQYF.

Of note for this clone: This same CDR3 is encoded by further DNA sequences in the sample. The V gene is TRBV9, the J gene TRBJ2-1; unclear D gene. Trimming pared 2 bases from V and 5 bases from J, leaving 11 bases between. Per germline, CDR1 SGDLS and CDR2 YYNGEE. The CDR3 covers 14 residues. The CDR3 loop reads CASSVSSGNNEQFF. CDR3 DNA sequence: TGTGCCAGCAGCGTCTCCTCTGGGAACAATGAGCAGTTCTTC.

V and J are TRBV7-2 and TRBJ2-1; TRBD1 matches 9 bases. Losses at the gene ends were 2 bases for V and 7 bases for J; bases not matched to a gene: 9. Germline V gene lookup returns CDR1 SGHTA and CDR2 FQGNSA. CDR3 size: 16 residues. The CDR3 reads CASSLQQGAVGNEQFF. The CDR3 DNA follows: TGTGCCAGCAGCTTACAACAGGGGGCGGTAGGAAATGAGCAGTTCTTC.

The chain carries TRBV5-1 and TRBJ2-1; 11 bases map to TRBD1. The germline CDR1 and CDR2 sequences are SGHRS and YFSETQ. The CDR3 runs to 15 residues. Germline trimming cut 3 bases from V and 8 bases from J; bases unmatched to any gene: 7. CDR3 DNA: TGCGCCAGCAGCTCGGGACAGGGGGGAGGCGATGAGCAGTTCTTC. It translates to CASSSGQGGGDEQFF.

This chain links TRBV18 with TRBJ2-1; D gene ambiguous. V was pared by 2 bases and J by 2 bases, with 10 bases between. This CDR3 is 15 amino acids long. Germline V CDR1 and CDR2: KGHSH, LQKENI. The CDR3 DNA is TGTGCCAGCTCACCAAAAGGTTTCCCCTACAATGAGCAGTTCTTC. It specifies CASSPKGFPYNEQFF.